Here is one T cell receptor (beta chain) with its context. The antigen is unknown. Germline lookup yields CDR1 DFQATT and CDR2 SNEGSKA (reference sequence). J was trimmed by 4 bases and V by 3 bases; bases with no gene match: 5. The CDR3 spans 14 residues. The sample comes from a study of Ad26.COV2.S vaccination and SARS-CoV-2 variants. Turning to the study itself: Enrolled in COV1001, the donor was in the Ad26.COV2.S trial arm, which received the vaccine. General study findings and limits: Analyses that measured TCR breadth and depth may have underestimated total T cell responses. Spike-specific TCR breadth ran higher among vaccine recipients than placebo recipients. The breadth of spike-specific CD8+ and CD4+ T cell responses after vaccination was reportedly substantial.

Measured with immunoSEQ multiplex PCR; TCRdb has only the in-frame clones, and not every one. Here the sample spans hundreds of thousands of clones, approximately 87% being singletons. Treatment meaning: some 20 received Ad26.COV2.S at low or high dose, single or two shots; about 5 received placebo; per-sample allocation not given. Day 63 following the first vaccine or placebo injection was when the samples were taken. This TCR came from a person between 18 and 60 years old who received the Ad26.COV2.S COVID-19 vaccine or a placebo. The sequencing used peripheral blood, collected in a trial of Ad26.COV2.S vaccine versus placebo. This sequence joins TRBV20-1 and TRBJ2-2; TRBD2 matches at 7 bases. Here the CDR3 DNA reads TGCAGTGCTAGTAGTGGGAGGGGCACCGGGGAGCTGTTTTTT. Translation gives CSASSGRGTGELFF.